This entry describes one T cell receptor beta chain. The antigen remains undetermined. The sample belongs to a study of T cells after yellow fever vaccination. About the study: SMART-Seq v4 Ultra Low Input handled preparation of low-cell-number fractions. General study results and limits: Abundant clonotypes from the bulk population could get into FACS-sorted repertoires as contaminants.

TCRdb redid the calling of the 5' RACE reads with MiXCR, one entry per CDR3 protein. The sample has a few hundred thousand distinct CDR3 sequences; 15% to 20% are singletons. The receptor was derived from a man aged 18 to 30 who received the YFV17D yellow fever vaccine. The source was PBMCs, collected before the yellow fever booster vaccination.

The CDR3: CASSYQGQETQYF. In DNA form, the CDR3 reads TGTGCCAGCAGTTACCAGGGACAAGAGACCCAGTACTTC. The chain links TRBV6-5 to TRBJ2-5, with a possible D match to TRBD1 (5 bases). The CDR3 runs to 13 residues. Trimming left V 2 bases short and J 2 bases short, with 6 bases between. Per the germline V gene, CDR1 is MNHEY and CDR2 is SVGAGI.